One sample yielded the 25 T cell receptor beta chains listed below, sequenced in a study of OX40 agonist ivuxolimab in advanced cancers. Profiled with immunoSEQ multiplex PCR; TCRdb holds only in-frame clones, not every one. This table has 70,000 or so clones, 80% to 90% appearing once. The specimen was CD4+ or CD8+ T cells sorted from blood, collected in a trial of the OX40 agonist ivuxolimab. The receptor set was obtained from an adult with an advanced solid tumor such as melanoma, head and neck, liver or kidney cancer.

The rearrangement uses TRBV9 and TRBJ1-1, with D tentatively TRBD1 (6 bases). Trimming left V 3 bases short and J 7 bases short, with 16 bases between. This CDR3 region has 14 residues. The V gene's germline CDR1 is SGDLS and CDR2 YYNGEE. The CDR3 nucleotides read TGTGCCAGCAGCGCCACAGGGTCGACTGGTGAAGCTTTCTTT. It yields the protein CASSATGSTGEAFF.

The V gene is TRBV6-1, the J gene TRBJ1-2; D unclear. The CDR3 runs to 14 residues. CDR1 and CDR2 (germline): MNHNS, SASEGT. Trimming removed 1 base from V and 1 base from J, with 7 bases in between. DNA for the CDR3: TGTGCCAGCAGTGAAGTTGGGGTTAACTATGGCTACACCTTC. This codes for CASSEVGVNYGYTF.

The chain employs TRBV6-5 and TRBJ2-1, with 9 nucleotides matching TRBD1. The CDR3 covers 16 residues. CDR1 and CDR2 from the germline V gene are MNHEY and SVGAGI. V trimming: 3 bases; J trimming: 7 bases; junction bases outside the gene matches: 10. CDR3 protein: CASSYSYRGQVNEQFF. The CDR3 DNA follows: TGTGCCAGCAGTTATAGCTACAGGGGGCAGGTGAATGAGCAGTTCTTC.

The CDR3 sequence is CASSLGLASTDTQYF. The CDR3 nucleotides read TGTGCCAGCAGCTTAGGTTTAGCGAGCACAGATACGCAGTATTTT. J is TRBJ2-3 and V is TRBV7-6, with D possibly TRBD2 on 5 matching bases. Trimming removed 1 base at V and 0 bases at J, with 8 bases between. CDR3 length: 15 residues. Per the germline V gene, CDR1 is SGHVS and CDR2 is FNYEAQ. The complete variable domain, with remaining parts taken from reference TRBV7-6 and TRBJ2-3, reads GAGVSQSPRYKVTKRGQDVALRCDPISGHVSLYWYRQALGQGPEFLTYFNYEAQQDKSGLPNDRFSAERPEGSISTLTIQRTEQRDSAMYRCASSLGLASTDTQYFGPGTRLTVL.

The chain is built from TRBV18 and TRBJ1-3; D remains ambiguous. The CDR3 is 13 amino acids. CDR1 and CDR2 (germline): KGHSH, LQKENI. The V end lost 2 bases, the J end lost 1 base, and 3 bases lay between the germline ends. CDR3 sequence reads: CASSPGSGNTIYF. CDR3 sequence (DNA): TGTGCCAGCTCACCAGGGTCTGGAAACACCATATATTTT.

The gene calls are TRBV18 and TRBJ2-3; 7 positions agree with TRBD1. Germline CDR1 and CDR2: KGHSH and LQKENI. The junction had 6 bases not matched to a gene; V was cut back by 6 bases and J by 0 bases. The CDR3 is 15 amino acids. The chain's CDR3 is CASSPGTVSTDTQYF. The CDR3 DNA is TGTGCCAGCTCCCCGGGGACAGTGAGCACAGATACGCAGTATTTT.

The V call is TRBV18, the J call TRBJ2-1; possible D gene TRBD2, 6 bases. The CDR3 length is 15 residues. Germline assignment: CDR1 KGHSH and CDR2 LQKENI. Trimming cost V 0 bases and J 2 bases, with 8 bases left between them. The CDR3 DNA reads TGTGCCAGCTCACCACCGGAGGGAGCCTACAATGAGCAGTTCTTC. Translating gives CASSPPEGAYNEQFF.

In DNA, the CDR3 is TGCGCCAGCAGCCAAGATCCGCCGGGAGCGTCCTACAATGAGCAGTTCTTC. It specifies CASSQDPPGASYNEQFF. This chain uses TRBV4-1 with TRBJ2-1, with TRBD2 as a possible D gene (6 bases). V lost 0 bases and J lost 1, with 13 bases in between. Per germline, CDR1 MGHRA and CDR2 YSYEKL. There are 17 residues in the CDR3.

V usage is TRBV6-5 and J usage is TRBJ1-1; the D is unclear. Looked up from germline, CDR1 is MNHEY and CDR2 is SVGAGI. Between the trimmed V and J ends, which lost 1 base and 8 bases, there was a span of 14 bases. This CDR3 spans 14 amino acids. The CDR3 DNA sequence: TGTGCCAGCAGTTACTTCGACGGACGCTCCGAAGCTTTCTTT. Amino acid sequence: CASSYFDGRSEAFF.

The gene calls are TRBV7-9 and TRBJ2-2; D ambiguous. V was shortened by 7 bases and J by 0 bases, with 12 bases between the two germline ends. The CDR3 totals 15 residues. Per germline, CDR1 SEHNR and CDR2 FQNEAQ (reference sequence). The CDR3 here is CASIEAQTNTGELFF. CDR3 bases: TGTGCCAGCATCGAAGCGCAGACGAACACCGGGGAGCTGTTTTTT.

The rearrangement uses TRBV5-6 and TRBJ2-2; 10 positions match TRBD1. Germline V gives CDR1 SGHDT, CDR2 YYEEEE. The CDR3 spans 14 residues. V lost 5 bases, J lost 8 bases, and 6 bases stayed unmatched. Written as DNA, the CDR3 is TGTGCCAGCAGAATGACAGGGGGCCGAGGGGAGCTGTTTTTT. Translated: CASRMTGGRGELFF.

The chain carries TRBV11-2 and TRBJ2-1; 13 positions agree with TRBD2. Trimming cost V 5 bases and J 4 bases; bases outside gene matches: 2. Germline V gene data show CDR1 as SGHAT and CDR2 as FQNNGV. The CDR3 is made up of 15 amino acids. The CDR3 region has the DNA TGTGCCAGCAGCACGGGACTAGCGGGATACAATGAGCAGTTCTTC. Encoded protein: CASSTGLAGYNEQFF.

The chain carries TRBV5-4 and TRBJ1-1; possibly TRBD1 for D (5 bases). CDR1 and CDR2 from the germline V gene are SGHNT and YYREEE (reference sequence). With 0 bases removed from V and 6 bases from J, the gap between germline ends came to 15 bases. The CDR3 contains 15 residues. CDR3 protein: CASSLGPGGSAEAFF. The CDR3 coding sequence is TGTGCCAGCAGCTTGGGCCCGGGGGGGTCTGCTGAAGCTTTCTTT.

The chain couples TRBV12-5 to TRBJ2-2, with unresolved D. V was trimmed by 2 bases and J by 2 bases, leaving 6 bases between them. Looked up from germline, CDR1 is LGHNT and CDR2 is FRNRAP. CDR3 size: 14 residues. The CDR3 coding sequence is TGTGCTAGTGGTTTGTCTGTAAACACCGGGGAGCTGTTTTTT. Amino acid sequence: CASGLSVNTGELFF.

CDR3 in DNA: TGTGCCAGCAGTTACTCGGGGACAGCCTACAATGAGCAGTTCTTC. Translation: CASSYSGTAYNEQFF. The J gene is TRBJ2-1, the V gene TRBV6-5; 7 bases line up with TRBD1. Trimming cost V 0 bases and J 2 bases; bases outside gene matches: 1. Germline CDR1 and CDR2: MNHEY and SVGAGI. The CDR3 consists of 15 residues.

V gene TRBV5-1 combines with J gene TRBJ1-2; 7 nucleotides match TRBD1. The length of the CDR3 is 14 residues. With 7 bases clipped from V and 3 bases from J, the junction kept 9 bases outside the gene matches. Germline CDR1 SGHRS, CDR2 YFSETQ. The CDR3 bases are TGCGCCAGCGCTTCCGGGACAGCAGACTATGGCTACACCTTC. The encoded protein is CASASGTADYGYTF.

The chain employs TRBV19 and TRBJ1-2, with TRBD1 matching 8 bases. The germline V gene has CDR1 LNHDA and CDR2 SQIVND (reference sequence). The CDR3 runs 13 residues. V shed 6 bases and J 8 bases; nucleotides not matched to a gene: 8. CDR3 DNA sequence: TGTGCCAGTAGCCGAGACAGGGGAAGCGGCTACACCTTC. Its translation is CASSRDRGSGYTF.

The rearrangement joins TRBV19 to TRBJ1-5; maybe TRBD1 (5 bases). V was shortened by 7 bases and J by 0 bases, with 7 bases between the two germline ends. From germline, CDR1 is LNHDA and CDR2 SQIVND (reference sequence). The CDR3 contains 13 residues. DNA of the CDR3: TGTGCCAGTAAAGGGGTTAGCAATCAGCCCCAGCATTTT. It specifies CASKGVSNQPQHF.

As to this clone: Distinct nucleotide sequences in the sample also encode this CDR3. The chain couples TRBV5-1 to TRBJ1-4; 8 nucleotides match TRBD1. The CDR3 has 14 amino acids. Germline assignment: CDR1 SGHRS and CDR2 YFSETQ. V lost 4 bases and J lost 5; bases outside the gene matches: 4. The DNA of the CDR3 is TGCGCCAGCAGCGGGACAGGTACAAATGAAAAACTGTTTTTT. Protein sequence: CASSGTGTNEKLFF. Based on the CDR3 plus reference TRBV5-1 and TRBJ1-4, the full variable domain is KAGVTQTPRYLIKTRGQQVTLSCSPISGHRSVSWYQQTPGQGLQFLFEYFSETQRNKGNFPGRFSGRQFSNSRSEMNVSTLELGDSALYLCASSGTGTNEKLFFGSGTQLSVL.

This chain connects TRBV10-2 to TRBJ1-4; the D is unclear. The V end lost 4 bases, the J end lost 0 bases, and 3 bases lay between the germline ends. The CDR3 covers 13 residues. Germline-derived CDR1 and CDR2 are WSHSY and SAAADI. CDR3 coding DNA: TGCGCCAGCAGTGGGGCAACTAATGAAAAACTGTTTTTT. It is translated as CASSGATNEKLFF.

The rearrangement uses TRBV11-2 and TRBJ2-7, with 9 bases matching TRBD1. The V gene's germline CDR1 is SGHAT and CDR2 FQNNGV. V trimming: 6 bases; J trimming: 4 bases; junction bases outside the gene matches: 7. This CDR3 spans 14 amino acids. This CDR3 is CASRPTGGLYEQYF. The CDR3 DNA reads TGTGCCAGCAGACCTACAGGGGGCCTATACGAGCAGTACTTC. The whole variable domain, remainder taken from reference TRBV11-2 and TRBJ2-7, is EAGVAQSPRYKIIEKRQSVAFWCNPISGHATLYWYQQILGQGPKLLIQFQNNGVVDDSQLPKDRFSAERLKGVDSTLKIQPAKLEDSAVYLCASRPTGGLYEQYFGPGTRLTVT.

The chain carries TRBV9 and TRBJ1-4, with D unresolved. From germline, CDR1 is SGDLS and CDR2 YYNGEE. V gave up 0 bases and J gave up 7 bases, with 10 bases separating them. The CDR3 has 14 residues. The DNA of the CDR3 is TGTGCCAGCAGCGTAGGCCAAGGTGGTGAAAAACTGTTTTTT. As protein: CASSVGQGGEKLFF. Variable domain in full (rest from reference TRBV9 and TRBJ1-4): DSGVTQTPKHLITATGQRVTLRCSPRSGDLSVYWYQQSLDQGLQFLIQYYNGEERAKGNILERFSAQQFPDLHSELNLSSLELGDSALYFCASSVGQGGEKLFFGSGTQLSVL.

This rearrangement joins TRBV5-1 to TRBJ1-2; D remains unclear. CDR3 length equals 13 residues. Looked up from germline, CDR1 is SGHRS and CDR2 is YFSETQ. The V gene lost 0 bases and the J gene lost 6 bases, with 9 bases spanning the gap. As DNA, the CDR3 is TGCGCCAGCAGCTTGGCCTCGGCAGATGGCTACACCTTC. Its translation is CASSLASADGYTF.

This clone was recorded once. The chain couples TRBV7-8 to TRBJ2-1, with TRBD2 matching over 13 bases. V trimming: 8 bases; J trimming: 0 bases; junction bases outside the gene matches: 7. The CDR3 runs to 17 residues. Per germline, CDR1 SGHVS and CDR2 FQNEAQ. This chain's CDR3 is CASGGTSGKNSYNEQFF. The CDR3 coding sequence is TGTGCCAGCGGCGGGACTAGCGGGAAGAACTCCTACAATGAGCAGTTCTTC. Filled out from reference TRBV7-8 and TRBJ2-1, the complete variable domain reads GAGVSQSPRYKVAKRGQDVALRCDPISGHVSLFWYQQALGQGPEFLTYFQNEAQLDKSGLPSDRFFAERPEGSVSTLKIQRTQQEDSAVYLCASGGTSGKNSYNEQFFGPGTRLTVL.

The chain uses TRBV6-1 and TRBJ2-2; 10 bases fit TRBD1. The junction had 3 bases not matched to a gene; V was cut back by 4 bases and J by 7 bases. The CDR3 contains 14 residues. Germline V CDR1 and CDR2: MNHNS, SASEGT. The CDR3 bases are TGTGCCAGCAGTGCGGACAGGGGGAGCGGGGAGCTGTTTTTT. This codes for CASSADRGSGELFF.